This entry concerns a single TCR beta chain. The antigen is undetermined. TCRdb's table, derived via immunoSEQ multiplex PCR, lists solely in-frame clones and lacks some. This repertoire shows 100,000 to 150,000 clones, around 87% found once; its top ten account for 8% to 13%. This entry comes from a study of T cell responses to AZD1222 COVID-19 vaccine. Germline CDR1 is SGHVS and CDR2 is FNYEAQ. Unmatched junction bases numbered 18, after V lost 5 bases and J lost 0 bases. This CDR3 has 20 residues. Study-wide results and limits: Spike-specific TCRs gained breadth and depth after people received two AZD1222 doses. Donors were largely white British and mainly female; clonal diversity was possibly underestimated. Recipients of AZD1222 seropositive at baseline numbered only 5 to 7.

The specimen was peripheral blood, collected on day 0 of AZD1222 vaccination. The chain combines TRBV7-6 with TRBJ2-3, with 9 bases fitting TRBD2. The receptor was isolated from an adult in good health. Here the CDR3 reads CASSRRPILAGETSTDTQYF. DNA of the CDR3: TGTGCCAGCAGCCGTCGCCCGATATTAGCGGGAGAAACGAGCACAGATACGCAGTATTTT.